These 16 T cell receptor beta chains originate from one sample sequenced in a study of T-cell reconstitution after alpha-beta-depleted transplantation in children. The TCRbeta library incorporated unique molecular identifiers. TCRdb redid the calling of the PCR reads with MiXCR, one entry per CDR3 protein. This sample has approximately 520,000 distinct CDR3 sequences, with 11% found just once. The source was PBMCs, mostly from graft donor cells, collected 180 days after TCRalphabeta/CD19-depleted stem cell transplant. These receptors originate from a female patient aged 2-10 years who had a stem cell transplant for aplastic anemia, so the T cells may come from the graft donor.

The sample holds a few counts of this clonotype. The chain uses TRBV19 and TRBJ1-5; unclear D gene. V lost 5 bases and J 3 bases, leaving 8 bases between the germline ends. Germline V gene lookup returns CDR1 LNHDA and CDR2 SQIVND (reference sequence). The CDR3 is 13 amino acids. CDR3 sequence: CASSRWINQPQHF. The CDR3 nucleotides are TGTGCCAGTAGTCGGTGGATCAATCAGCCCCAGCATTTT.

The sample holds a few counts of this clonotype. V gene TRBV12-3 or TRBV12-4 combines with J gene TRBJ1-1; D not certain. Between the trimmed V and J ends, which lost 7 bases and 1 base, there was a span of 10 bases. The CDR3 has 13 amino acids. The CDR3 DNA sequence: TGTGCCAGCACGGGGTGGGAGAACACTGAAGCTTTCTTT. Encoded protein: CASTGWENTEAFF.

Many counts were recorded for this clonotype. The V and J genes are TRBV24-1 and TRBJ2-1; perhaps TRBD1 as D (5 bases). The CDR3 is 11 amino acids. Per the germline V gene, CDR1 is KGHDR and CDR2 is SFDVKD. Trimming removed 9 bases at V and 5 bases at J, with 7 bases between. The CDR3 reads CATSGNNEQFF. The CDR3 region has the DNA TGTGCCACCTCAGGGAACAATGAGCAGTTCTTC.

V is TRBV29-1 and J is TRBJ2-5; D is uncertain. Germline loops: CDR1 SQVTM, CDR2 ANQGSEA. CDR3 length: 14 amino acids. V was trimmed by 3 bases and J by 4 bases, leaving 15 bases between them. CDR3 protein: CSVDRSLLGETQYF. CDR3 in DNA: TGCAGCGTTGACCGAAGCCTCCTTGGAGAGACCCAGTACTTC. Drawing the rest from reference TRBV29-1 and TRBJ2-5, the complete variable domain is SAVISQKPSRDICQRGTSLTIQCQVDSQVTMMFWYRQQPGQSLTLIATANQGSEATYESGFVIDKFPISRPNLTFSTLTVSNMSPEDSSIYLCSVDRSLLGETQYFGPGTRLLVL.

V and J are TRBV27 and TRBJ2-1, with 8 bases aligning to TRBD2. CDR1 is MNHEY, CDR2 SMNVEV, per germline (reference sequence). Germline trimming cut 5 bases from V and 4 bases from J; bases unmatched to any gene: 10. This CDR3 is built from 16 residues. The CDR3 DNA reads TGTGCCAGCAGTCCCGTCGCTCGCGGGAGGTACAATGAGCAGTTCTTC. It is translated as CASSPVARGRYNEQFF.

This clonotype showed up many times. The chain recombines TRBV5-1 with TRBJ2-1; TRBD2 matches at 9 bases. This CDR3 comprises 16 residues. V was clipped by 0 bases and J by 7 bases; unmatched bases: 8. Germline V lookup: CDR1 SGHRS, CDR2 YFSETQ. In DNA, the CDR3 is TGCGCCAGCAGCTTGGCACCTAGCGGGACAGTAAATGAGCAGTTCTTC. Translation: CASSLAPSGTVNEQFF.

At least ten counts were recorded for this clonotype. CDR3 in amino acids: CSASKRTGVGNQPQHF. CDR3 in DNA: TGCAGTGCTAGTAAAAGGACAGGGGTTGGGAATCAGCCCCAGCATTTT. The chain employs TRBV20-1 and TRBJ1-5; 9 positions match TRBD1. The J segment lost 4 bases and the V segment lost 3 bases, leaving 10 bases of the junction unmatched. The CDR3 contains 16 residues. The germline V gene has CDR1 DFQATT and CDR2 SNEGSKA (reference sequence).

This rearrangement joins TRBV9 to TRBJ2-7; 7 bases agree with TRBD1. With 3 bases clipped from V and 1 base from J, the junction kept 7 bases outside the gene matches. The CDR3 sequence is 15 residues long. The V gene's germline CDR1 is SGDLS and CDR2 YYNGEE. The CDR3 DNA follows: TGTGCCAGCAGCGCCGGCACAGGGGCTTCCTACGAGCAGTACTTC. Translated: CASSAGTGASYEQYF.

This clonotype has just a few counts. This chain joins TRBV12-3 or TRBV12-4 and TRBJ2-5; 7 bases map to TRBD2. V was pared by 5 bases and J by 4 bases, with 16 bases of the junction left unmatched. This CDR3 is 17 amino acids long. CDR3 nucleotides: TGTGCCAGCAGTACTTTTCAGGGAGTGTCGGGGGGAGAGACCCAGTACTTC. It specifies CASSTFQGVSGGETQYF.

This sequence joins TRBV14 and TRBJ2-5; unclear D gene. With 1 base removed from V and 5 bases from J, the gap between germline ends came to 17 bases. Germline CDR1 reads SGHDN; CDR2 reads FVKESK. The CDR3 has 16 amino acids. The CDR3 DNA is TGTGCCAGCAGCCAAGGGCGAGTTATTCGCGCTGAGACCCAGTACTTC. Protein sequence: CASSQGRVIRAETQYF.

The chain joins TRBV29-1 to TRBJ2-1; 9 nucleotides match TRBD1. There are 12 residues in the CDR3. Germline lookup yields CDR1 SQVTM and CDR2 ANQGSEA. The CDR3 spells CSGGTGIQGQFF. The CDR3 DNA is TGCAGTGGCGGGACAGGGATTCAAGGGCAGTTCTTC.

This clonotype has at least ten counts. This chain uses TRBV12-3 or TRBV12-4 with TRBJ2-1; a possible D gene is TRBD2 (6 bases). The CDR3 length is 13 residues. Trimming pared 5 bases from V and 7 bases from J, leaving 12 bases between. This chain's CDR3 is CASSRDSLNEQFF. In nucleotides, the CDR3 is TGTGCCAGCAGTAGGGACTCATTGAATGAGCAGTTCTTC.

This clonotype was counted between two and nine times. The V gene is TRBV7-2, the J gene TRBJ2-1; 11 nucleotides line up with TRBD2. Germline trimming cut 2 bases from V and 4 bases from J; bases unmatched to any gene: 4. CDR3 size: 16 residues. The germline CDR1 and CDR2 sequences are SGHTA and FQGNSA. As DNA, the CDR3 is TGTGCCAGCAGCTTAATTGGGACTAGCGGATACAATGAGCAGTTCTTC. Translated, it gives CASSLIGTSGYNEQFF.

This clonotype was seen a handful of times. The chain has TRBV20-1 and TRBJ1-5; no reliable D call. The germline V gene encodes CDR1 DFQATT and CDR2 SNEGSKA (reference sequence). V was shortened by 6 bases and J by 2 bases, with 17 bases between the two germline ends. The CDR3 runs 15 residues. The CDR3 DNA follows: TGCAGTGCGGAATTGCGGTTGGGCGGCAATCAGCCCCAGCATTTT. It codes for CSAELRLGGNQPQHF.

This clonotype was recorded a few times. The V gene is TRBV28, the J gene TRBJ1-1, with D unclear. CDR3 length equals 13 residues. CDR1 is MDHEN and CDR2 is SYDVKM in the germline V gene. Trimming took off 3 bases at V and 1 base at J, with 6 bases between the two ends. CDR3 in DNA: TGTGCCAGCAGTTTTATTCCGAACACTGAAGCTTTCTTT. Translating it yields CASSFIPNTEAFF.

This clonotype was counted between two and nine times. This sequence joins TRBV24-1 and TRBJ2-7; 9 nucleotides align to TRBD1. Looked up from germline, CDR1 is KGHDR and CDR2 is SFDVKD. The CDR3 runs 15 residues. V lost 2 bases, J lost 6 bases, and 7 bases stayed unmatched. The CDR3 DNA reads as TGTGCCACCAGTGATTCTGGGACAGGGCTCGCCGAGCAGTACTTC. This encodes CATSDSGTGLAEQYF.